What follows are 29 T cell receptor beta chains derived from one specimen sequenced in a study of shared clonotypes between healthy human individuals. Some clones are missing from TCRdb's copy, which holds only in-frame ones; the method was immunoSEQ multiplex PCR. In the table there are millions of clones, 85% to 95% of which are singletons. The sample comprised naive CD4+ T cells from PBMCs. Subset described: CD45RA+ positively selected. The receptors derive from a man aged 18 to 30 in good health. Some clones in this sample may be carry-over from other donors' samples.

On this clone: The same CDR3 arises from other DNA sequences in this sample as well. The chain joins TRBV28 to TRBJ1-3, with 7 bases that match TRBD1. There are 17 residues in the CDR3. CDR1 and CDR2 (germline): MDHEN, SYDVKM. The junction had 10 bases not matched to a gene; V was cut back by 5 bases and J by 0 bases. This CDR3 reads CASSQGGADPSGNTIYF. The CDR3 nucleotides are TGTGCCAGCAGTCAGGGGGGGGCAGATCCCTCTGGAAACACCATATATTTT.

The chain carries TRBV5-4 and TRBJ2-4; maybe TRBD1 (5 bases). The CDR3 totals 16 residues. Trimming left V 5 bases short and J 0 bases short, with 15 bases between. Germline CDR1 is SGHNT and CDR2 is YYREEE (reference sequence). CDR3 bases: TGTGCCAGCAGTCCAGACAGTCCGCTAGCCAAAAACATTCAGTACTTC. The encoded protein is CASSPDSPLAKNIQYF.

V gene TRBV30 combines with J gene TRBJ2-3, with unresolved D. The CDR3 is 12 amino acids. V was clipped by 1 base and J by 4 bases, with 6 bases between them. Germline V lookup: CDR1 GTSNPN, CDR2 SVGIG (reference sequence). CDR3 protein: CAWSGGPDTQYF. The CDR3 coding sequence is TGTGCCTGGAGTGGGGGTCCAGATACGCAGTATTTT.

The chain combines TRBV30 with TRBJ2-7; TRBD2 agrees at 13 bases. Trimming removed 7 bases from V and 4 bases from J; junction bases left unmatched: 4. The germline CDR1 and CDR2 sequences are GTSNPN and SVGIG (reference sequence). The CDR3 contains 13 residues. CDR3 nucleotides: TGTGCCTTCCGGACTAGCGGGAGATACGAGCAGTACTTC. This translates into CAFRTSGRYEQYF. Based on the CDR3 plus reference TRBV30 and TRBJ2-7, the full variable domain is SQTIHQWPATLVQPVGSPLSLECTVEGTSNPNLYWYRQAAGRGLQLLFYSVGIGQISSEVPQNLSASRPQDRQFILSSKKLLLSDSGFYLCAFRTSGRYEQYFGPGTRLTVT.

V is TRBV29-1 and J is TRBJ1-4, with 9 bases lining up with TRBD1. V dropped 7 bases and J dropped 8; count of bases not matched to a gene: 5. Germline assignment: CDR1 SQVTM and CDR2 ANQGSEA. CDR3 size: 12 residues. CDR3 coding DNA: TGCAGCGGCACAGGGGGCGCGGAAAAACTGTTTTTT. Its protein product is CSGTGGAEKLFF. Full variable domain (outside the CDR3, taken from reference TRBV29-1 and TRBJ1-4): SAVISQKPSRDICQRGTSLTIQCQVDSQVTMMFWYRQQPGQSLTLIATANQGSEATYESGFVIDKFPISRPNLTFSTLTVSNMSPEDSSIYLCSGTGGAEKLFFGSGTQLSVL.

The gene calls are TRBV19 and TRBJ2-7, with D hard to call. CDR1 LNHDA and CDR2 SQIVND come from the germline V gene (reference sequence). The CDR3 spans 15 residues. V lost 1 base and J 0 bases, leaving 10 bases between the germline ends. The CDR3, as DNA: TGTGCCAGTAGTATAGGGCCAGCATTCTCCTACGAGCAGTACTTC. Amino acid sequence: CASSIGPAFSYEQYF.

The chain uses TRBV6-5 and TRBJ2-1, with D perhaps matching TRBD2 (6 bases). The CDR3 length is 13 residues. The germline V gene encodes CDR1 MNHEY and CDR2 SVGAGI. Between the trimmed V and J ends, which lost 5 bases and 3 bases, there was a span of 8 bases. In nucleotides, the CDR3 is TGTGCCAGCAGTCAGACTAGCTACAATGAGCAGTTCTTC. This gives the protein CASSQTSYNEQFF.

The rearrangement uses TRBV19 and TRBJ2-5; 11 bases line up with TRBD1. This CDR3 has 14 residues. With V trimmed by 6 bases and J by 7 bases, 7 bases remained unmatched. Germline loops: CDR1 LNHDA, CDR2 SQIVND (reference sequence). For the CDR3, the DNA is TGTGCCAGTAGCCCCGGGACAGGGGGGGGGACCCAGTACTTC. This translates into CASSPGTGGGTQYF.

This clone was seen a few times. Other nucleotide sequences from this sample produce the same CDR3. The V gene is TRBV28, the J gene TRBJ2-5; D is undetermined. Trimming took 3 bases from V and 4 from J, leaving 3 bases between them. The germline V gene encodes CDR1 MDHEN and CDR2 SYDVKM. This CDR3 spans 11 amino acids. CDR3 protein: CASSLGETQYF. The CDR3 DNA is TGTGCCAGCAGTTTGGGAGAGACCCAGTACTTC.

V and J are TRBV19 and TRBJ2-1, with a possible D match to TRBD2 (5 bases). CDR1 LNHDA and CDR2 SQIVND come from the germline V gene (reference sequence). V was shortened by 3 bases and J by 7 bases, with 22 bases between the two germline ends. The CDR3 loop spans 17 amino acids. In DNA form, the CDR3 reads TGTGCCAGTAGTATTCAGGCTAGCCCCTGGGAGCGGAATGAGCAGTTCTTC. Translated, it gives CASSIQASPWERNEQFF.

The V gene is TRBV2, the J gene TRBJ2-5; D remains ambiguous. This CDR3 comprises 13 residues. Between the trimmed V and J ends, which lost 4 bases and 1 base, there was a span of 7 bases. Germline V lookup: CDR1 SNHLY, CDR2 FYNNEI. CDR3 DNA sequence: TGTGCCAGCAGTGCCCAACGCCAAGAGACCCAGTACTTC. Protein: CASSAQRQETQYF.

The chain has TRBV28 and TRBJ2-1, with D perhaps matching TRBD1 (5 bases). Trimming took 8 bases from V and 7 from J, leaving 15 bases between them. Germline lookup yields CDR1 MDHEN and CDR2 SYDVKM. CDR3 length: 13 amino acids. The CDR3 sequence is CASSRWSGNEQFF. The CDR3 nucleotides are TGTGCCAGCTCAAGGTGGTCAGGGAATGAGCAGTTCTTC.

V usage is TRBV6-6 and J usage is TRBJ2-7, with no clear D. The V and J ends lost 0 bases and 2 bases respectively, with 14 bases between them. The V gene's germline CDR1 is MNHNY and CDR2 SVGAGI (reference sequence). CDR3 length equals 16 residues. The CDR3 sequence: CASSYSAEKHTYEQYF. The CDR3 bases are TGTGCCAGCAGTTACTCGGCGGAAAAACATACCTACGAGCAGTACTTC.

The chain recombines TRBV29-1 with TRBJ1-2; D gene unclear. Trimming removed 0 bases from V and 0 bases from J, with 14 bases in between. The CDR3 spans 16 residues. Germline V gene data show CDR1 as SQVTM and CDR2 as ANQGSEA. CDR3 in DNA: TGCAGCGTTGAAGAGGCGGCCCCCCTAGCTAACTATGGCTACACCTTC. Its translation is CSVEEAAPLANYGYTF.

This chain links TRBV20-1 with TRBJ1-1; D gene unclear. The V end lost 6 bases, the J end lost 3 bases, and 8 bases lay between the germline ends. Germline CDR1 reads DFQATT; CDR2 reads SNEGSKA (reference sequence). The CDR3 is made up of 11 amino acids. CDR3 DNA sequence: TGCAGTGCACCCCAGGACACTGAAGCTTTCTTT. Encoded protein: CSAPQDTEAFF.

The V and J genes are TRBV6-5 and TRBJ2-1; 10 nucleotides align to TRBD2. Germline V CDR1 and CDR2: MNHEY, SVGAGI. The CDR3 is made up of 15 amino acids. V dropped 2 bases and J dropped 13; count of bases not matched to a gene: 11. This CDR3 is CASSYQASGRNRQFF. CDR3 coding DNA: TGTGCCAGCAGTTACCAGGCTAGCGGGAGAAATCGTCAGTTCTTC.

This chain uses TRBV5-6 with TRBJ1-3, with no clear D. V was cut by 4 bases and J by 0 bases, with 5 bases left in between. Germline-derived CDR1 and CDR2 are SGHDT and YYEEEE. The CDR3 runs 13 residues. The CDR3 DNA reads TGTGCCAGCAGCGCGGCCTCTGGAAACACCATATATTTT. As protein: CASSAASGNTIYF.

The chain joins TRBV4-2 to TRBJ1-4; 7 bases line up with TRBD1. The junction had 11 bases not matched to a gene; V was cut back by 2 bases and J by 8 bases. Germline lookup yields CDR1 LGHNA and CDR2 YNFKEQ. CDR3 size: 16 residues. The DNA of the CDR3 is TGTGCCAGCAGCCAACCCCAGACAGGGATCGGGGAAAAACTGTTTTTT. This sequence encodes CASSQPQTGIGEKLFF.

This rearrangement joins TRBV28 to TRBJ2-1; 12 bases are a match to TRBD2. The CDR3 length is 16 residues. Germline trimming cut 4 bases from V and 4 bases from J; bases unmatched to any gene: 5. Germline V gives CDR1 MDHEN, CDR2 SYDVKM. The CDR3, as DNA: TGTGCCAGCAGTTCCCGGACTAGCGGGAAATACAATGAGCAGTTCTTC. It specifies CASSSRTSGKYNEQFF.

The chain recombines TRBV7-2 with TRBJ2-5; D not certain. The germline CDR1 and CDR2 sequences are SGHTA and FQGNSA. CDR3 length: 13 residues. V was shortened by 4 bases and J by 0 bases, with 6 bases between the two germline ends. The chain's CDR3 is CASSYDNQETQYF. DNA for the CDR3: TGTGCCAGCAGCTACGACAACCAAGAGACCCAGTACTTC.

This clone was seen a few times. The sample has other DNA sequences that encode this CDR3 too. The chain employs TRBV7-6 and TRBJ2-3; D gene uncertain. Germline V gene lookup returns CDR1 SGHVS and CDR2 FNYEAQ. This CDR3 has 13 amino acids. V was pared by 4 bases and J by 0 bases, with 5 bases between. CDR3 sequence: CASSYPSTDTQYF. The CDR3 DNA is TGTGCCAGCAGCTATCCTAGCACAGATACGCAGTATTTT.

The chain recombines TRBV6-1 with TRBJ2-5; D perhaps matches TRBD2 (7 bases). This CDR3 has 14 amino acids. The germline V gene has CDR1 MNHNS and CDR2 SASEGT. Between the trimmed V and J ends, which lost 0 bases and 9 bases, there was a span of 14 bases. In nucleotides, the CDR3 is TGTGCCAGCAGTGAAGCGCGAGGGGGGGTTTCCCAGTACTTC. It encodes CASSEARGGVSQYF.

In regard to this clone: In the same sample, other DNA sequences code for this CDR3. The chain joins TRBV11-2 to TRBJ1-5; no reliable D call. CDR3 length: 12 amino acids. Between the trimmed V and J ends, which lost 1 base and 4 bases, there was a span of 2 bases. Germline loops: CDR1 SGHAT, CDR2 FQNNGV. The DNA of the CDR3 is TGTGCCAGCAGCTTAGGTAATCAGCCCCAGCATTTT. Translation gives CASSLGNQPQHF.

This clone was seen once. The V and J genes are TRBV28 and TRBJ1-4; D gene unclear. Trimming took 2 bases from V and 9 from J, leaving 4 bases between them. The CDR3 has 11 amino acids. Germline values: CDR1 MDHEN, CDR2 SYDVKM. This CDR3 reads CASSLEKKLFF. In DNA form, the CDR3 reads TGTGCCAGCAGTTTAGAGAAAAAACTGTTTTTT.

The chain uses TRBV30 and TRBJ2-5; 7 bases align to TRBD2. V lost 1 base, J lost 5 bases, and 10 bases stayed unmatched. Per the germline V gene, CDR1 is GTSNPN and CDR2 is SVGIG (reference sequence). The CDR3 is made up of 15 amino acids. The CDR3 DNA reads TGTGCCTGGAGTGCCTCCCGGGCGGGAGTGGAGACCCAGTACTTC. Amino acids: CAWSASRAGVETQYF. Full variable domain (rest looked up from reference TRBV30 and TRBJ2-5): SQTIHQWPATLVQPVGSPLSLECTVEGTSNPNLYWYRQAAGRGLQLLFYSVGIGQISSEVPQNLSASRPQDRQFILSSKKLLLSDSGFYLCAWSASRAGVETQYFGPGTRLLVL.

The count of this clone is one. The chain combines TRBV27 with TRBJ2-5; 9 bases are a match to TRBD2. The CDR3 loop spans 15 amino acids. V dropped 3 bases and J dropped 6; count of bases not matched to a gene: 8. Germline assignment: CDR1 MNHEY and CDR2 SMNVEV (reference sequence). CDR3 coding DNA: TGTGCCAGCAGTTTCTGGGGCGGGAGGGAAAAGACCCAGTACTTC. Translation gives CASSFWGGREKTQYF.

On this clone: Other DNA sequences in this specimen translate into the identical CDR3. The J gene is TRBJ2-6, the V gene TRBV5-1; 12 bases are a match to TRBD1. The germline CDR1 and CDR2 sequences are SGHRS and YFSETQ. The CDR3 loop spans 18 amino acids. J gave up 1 base and V 0 bases, and 2 bases lay outside the gene matches. The CDR3 DNA is TGCGCCAGCAGCTTGGCGGGACAGGGGGCTTCTGGGGCCAACGTCCTGACTTTC. Translated: CASSLAGQGASGANVLTF.

The gene calls are TRBV6-6 and TRBJ1-3; 7 bases fit TRBD1. The CDR3 sequence is 16 residues long. Germline V gene lookup returns CDR1 MNHNY and CDR2 SVGAGI (reference sequence). Trimming at V came to 6 bases and at J to 0 bases, leaving 8 bases not matched to a gene. Here the CDR3 DNA reads TGTGCCAGCAGGGAAACAGGGGAAGGCTCTGGAAACACCATATATTTT. Its protein is CASRETGEGSGNTIYF.

The table lists this clone with a count of one. The chain links TRBV30 to TRBJ1-3; TRBD1 is a possible D gene (5 bases). Germline lookup yields CDR1 GTSNPN and CDR2 SVGIG (reference sequence). V lost 3 bases to trimming and J lost 0 bases, with 9 bases between them. This CDR3 has 14 residues. As DNA, the CDR3 is TGTGCCTGGAGCGGGGGAGACTCTGGAAACACCATATATTTT. Encoded protein: CAWSGGDSGNTIYF.